One sample yielded the 21 T cell receptor beta chains listed below, sequenced in a study of cytomegalovirus exposure and HLA in healthy donors. A multiplex PCR was run with 60 Vbeta primers and 13 Jbeta primers. Repertoires were generated with immunoSEQ multiplex PCR, while TCRdb's copy carries only in-frame clones and drops some. The sample yields about 160,000 clones, 75% to 90% seen once. The sequenced material came from PBMCs. The source is a young woman in good health and CMV-seronegative.

This clone was observed a handful of times. This chain joins TRBV28 and TRBJ1-3; 9 positions match TRBD1. The germline V gene encodes CDR1 MDHEN and CDR2 SYDVKM. With V trimmed by 10 bases and J by 7 bases, 8 bases remained unmatched. The CDR3 length is 13 residues. The chain's CDR3 is CATRTGVGNTIYF. As DNA, the CDR3 is TGTGCCACCCGGACAGGGGTAGGGAACACCATATATTTT.

This rearrangement joins TRBV27 to TRBJ2-7; D call uncertain. The length of the CDR3 is 13 residues. In germline, CDR1 is MNHEY, CDR2 SMNVEV (reference sequence). Trimming removed 3 bases at V and 3 bases at J, with 9 bases between. The CDR3 nucleotides are TGTGCCAGCAGTTTCAACAGCATCTACGAGCAGTACTTC. Translation gives CASSFNSIYEQYF.

This clone was counted only a few times. The CDR3 does not end in the conserved phenylalanine or tryptophan, so this is likely a read error. The DNA is omitted, as the CDR3 cannot be located on it reliably, and the CDR3 follows TCRdb's listing. The chain joins TRBV6-6 to TRBJ2-7; the table's D call, TRBD1, has no DNA check behind it. The CDR3 contains 11 residues when both ends are counted. The germline CDR1 and CDR2 sequences are MNHNY and SVGAGI (reference sequence). The CDR3 is CASSYSGTGLR.

The chain joins TRBV5-1 to TRBJ1-6, with D possibly matching TRBD1 (6 bases). This CDR3 comprises 14 residues. Per the germline V gene, CDR1 is SGHRS and CDR2 is YFSETQ. Trimming left V 4 bases short and J 7 bases short, with 12 bases between. The CDR3 sequence is CASSTGGPNSPLHF. The CDR3 nucleotides are TGCGCCAGCAGCACGGGGGGCCCCAATTCACCCCTCCACTTT.

The CDR3: CASSPSGGAYNEQFF. The CDR3 nucleotides read TGTGCCAGCAGCCCCTCCGGCGGGGCCTACAATGAGCAGTTCTTC. The chain combines TRBV11-2 with TRBJ2-1, with a possible D match to TRBD2 (6 bases). The V end lost 5 bases, the J end lost 2 bases, and 13 bases lay between the germline ends. The CDR3 totals 15 residues. The germline V gene encodes CDR1 SGHAT and CDR2 FQNNGV.

The chain combines TRBV5-4 with TRBJ1-2, with unresolved D. Germline V lookup: CDR1 SGHNT, CDR2 YYREEE (reference sequence). V lost 3 bases and J lost 6, with 18 bases in between. This CDR3 is 15 amino acids long. CDR3 residues: CASSSDSVVRDGYTF. CDR3 sequence (DNA): TGTGCCAGCAGCTCCGACTCCGTAGTTCGGGATGGCTACACCTTC.

The chain combines TRBV7-9 with TRBJ2-7, with TRBD1 matching 12 bases. The V gene's germline CDR1 is SEHNR and CDR2 FQNEAQ (reference sequence). This CDR3 is built from 16 residues. V gave up 4 bases and J gave up 7 bases; unmatched junction bases: 11. In DNA form, the CDR3 reads TGTGCCAGCAGCTCTCTAAAGGGACAGGGGGCGCGGGAGCAGTACTTC. Translation: CASSSLKGQGAREQYF.

This sequence joins TRBV19 and TRBJ1-5; the match to TRBD1 covers 7 bases. The CDR3 runs to 15 residues. Germline CDR1 LNHDA, CDR2 SQIVND (reference sequence). J was trimmed by 4 bases and V by 1 base; bases with no gene match: 4. In DNA, the CDR3 is TGTGCCAGTAGTATAGCGGGACAGCTGAATCAGCCCCAGCATTTT. It specifies CASSIAGQLNQPQHF.

This sequence joins TRBV19 and TRBJ2-3; a weak D match, TRBD1 (5 bases). Germline CDR1 is LNHDA and CDR2 is SQIVND (reference sequence). This CDR3 has 17 residues. V lost 6 bases to trimming and J lost 1 base, with 20 bases between them. The CDR3 DNA reads as TGTGCCAGTAGACCCCACCAAGGGGTTGTCGGCACAGATACGCAGTATTTT. It specifies CASRPHQGVVGTDTQYF.

This rearrangement joins TRBV7-2 to TRBJ2-5; D not certain. This CDR3 has 13 amino acids. Germline assignment: CDR1 SGHTA and CDR2 FQGNSA. With 5 bases removed from V and 5 bases from J, the gap between germline ends came to 12 bases. The CDR3 DNA is TGTGCCAGCAGCAGCAACGTGTGGGAGACCCAGTACTTC. Its translation: CASSSNVWETQYF.

The chain uses TRBV6-5 and TRBJ2-3; the match to TRBD1 covers 10 bases. Trimming cost V 6 bases and J 1 base; bases outside gene matches: 1. The CDR3 is 14 amino acids. Germline V gives CDR1 MNHEY, CDR2 SVGAGI. The CDR3 region is CASSGTGGTDTQYF. CDR3 DNA sequence: TGTGCCAGCAGCGGGACAGGGGGCACAGATACGCAGTATTTT.

This clone was found once. The rearrangement joins TRBV9 to TRBJ2-1; D is unresolved. Germline loops: CDR1 SGDLS, CDR2 YYNGEE. V was trimmed by 0 bases and J by 0 bases, leaving 10 bases between them. This CDR3 spans 16 amino acids. The DNA of the CDR3 is TGTGCCAGCAGCGTAGAGGCGGATAGCTCCTACAATGAGCAGTTCTTC. Protein sequence: CASSVEADSSYNEQFF.

The chain is built from TRBV28 and TRBJ2-7, with 8 bases fitting TRBD2. The CDR3 has 15 amino acids. With 2 bases clipped from V and 1 base from J, the junction kept 4 bases outside the gene matches. From germline, CDR1 is MDHEN and CDR2 SYDVKM. CDR3 amino acids: CASSLRGGLSYEQYF. CDR3 sequence (DNA): TGTGCCAGCAGTTTACGGGGGGGGCTTTCCTACGAGCAGTACTTC.

The chain joins TRBV2 to TRBJ2-4; 9 bases agree with TRBD2. The CDR3 totals 14 residues. Germline assignment: CDR1 SNHLY and CDR2 FYNNEI. After removal of 6 bases from V and 7 bases from J, the junction contained 7 bases not matched to a gene. CDR3 DNA: TGTGCCAGCAGCCAATCTAGCGGGGTGAACATTCAGTACTTC. Translated, it gives CASSQSSGVNIQYF.

The V and J genes are TRBV28 and TRBJ2-3; D ambiguous. The CDR3 covers 13 residues. Trimming took off 4 bases at V and 2 bases at J, with 7 bases between the two ends. Germline assignment: CDR1 MDHEN and CDR2 SYDVKM. The DNA of the CDR3 is TGTGCCAGCAGTTGGGCCGCCACAGATACGCAGTATTTT. Translated: CASSWAATDTQYF.

The chain carries TRBV19 and TRBJ1-1; D possibly corresponds to TRBD1 (5 bases). Trimming removed 3 bases at V and 1 base at J, with 21 bases between. CDR3 length: 18 residues. Germline lookup yields CDR1 LNHDA and CDR2 SQIVND (reference sequence). The CDR3 DNA follows: TGTGCCAGTAGTATTAGGTTGTTCATCGGCAGGGAGAACACTGAAGCTTTCTTT. Protein sequence: CASSIRLFIGRENTEAFF.

The chain is built from TRBV6-5 and TRBJ2-2, with D uncertain. The germline V gene encodes CDR1 MNHEY and CDR2 SVGAGI. The CDR3 totals 13 residues. The germline V and J ends were trimmed by 5 bases and 4 bases, with 8 bases remaining between them. CDR3 nucleotides: TGTGCCAGCAGTAAGACTGTCACCGGGGAGCTGTTTTTT. It encodes CASSKTVTGELFF.

The chain carries TRBV5-1 and TRBJ2-7; 7 bases are shared with TRBD2. Per the germline V gene, CDR1 is SGHRS and CDR2 is YFSETQ. The ends lost 1 base at V and 4 bases at J; junction bases unmatched: 2. This CDR3 comprises 13 residues. The CDR3 sequence: CASSLTSEYEQYF. CDR3 bases: TGCGCCAGCAGCTTGACTAGCGAGTACGAGCAGTACTTC. Filled out from reference TRBV5-1 and TRBJ2-7, the complete variable domain reads KAGVTQTPRYLIKTRGQQVTLSCSPISGHRSVSWYQQTPGQGLQFLFEYFSETQRNKGNFPGRFSGRQFSNSRSEMNVSTLELGDSALYLCASSLTSEYEQYFGPGTRLTVT.

The chain links TRBV28 to TRBJ1-2, with unresolved D. Trimming left V 8 bases short and J 3 bases short, with 13 bases between. The germline CDR1 and CDR2 sequences are MDHEN and SYDVKM. The CDR3 runs 13 residues. CDR3 amino acids: CASRAPGDYGYTF. CDR3 in DNA: TGTGCCAGCCGCGCCCCGGGAGACTATGGCTACACCTTC.

The chain employs TRBV6-5 and TRBJ2-5, with 7 bases matching TRBD1. The DNA end is more similar to TRBJ2-7, so the J call may be wrong. CDR1 MNHEY and CDR2 SVGAGI come from the germline V gene. The CDR3 has 15 residues. CDR3 sequence: CASRLTGTASYEQYF. The DNA of the CDR3 is TGTGCCAGCAGACTTACCGGGACAGCAAGTTACGAGCAGTACTTC.

This chain connects TRBV7-9 to TRBJ2-7; TRBD1 matches at 8 bases. Per germline, CDR1 SEHNR and CDR2 FQNEAQ (reference sequence). V lost 3 bases to trimming and J lost 6 bases; unmatched junction nucleotides: 7. This CDR3 is built from 14 residues. The CDR3: CASSFGRGLSEQYF. CDR3 DNA sequence: TGTGCCAGCAGCTTTGGCAGGGGGCTGAGCGAGCAGTACTTC. Full variable domain (missing parts from reference TRBV7-9 and TRBJ2-7): DTGVSQNPRHKITKRGQNVTFRCDPISEHNRLYWYRQTLGQGPEFLTYFQNEAQLEKSRLLSDRFSAERPKGSFSTLEIQRTEQGDSAMYLCASSFGRGLSEQYFGPGTRLTVT.